This T cell receptor (beta chain) appears in the sequencing data of a study of OX40 agonist ivuxolimab in advanced cancers. At the level of the study: Ivuxolimab was administered intravenously to patients at 0.01 to 10 mg/kg every 2 weeks. Those treated in dose escalation had hepatocellular carcinoma, melanoma, renal cell cancer or head and neck cancer.

There are 13 residues in the CDR3. Germline V gene lookup returns CDR1 SGHDN and CDR2 FVKESK. V was pared by 6 bases and J by 6 bases, with 12 bases between. Study conclusions and caveats: Circulating CD4+ and CD8+ T cells showed clonal expansion by week 6 at 0.1 to 3.0 mg/kg.

Details on this clone: Its specificity is not known.

Clones were read by immunoSEQ multiplex PCR, and TCRdb kept only the in-frame ones, dropping some. The sample gives some 25,000 clones, over 80% of which show up once; 8.5% to 10% is in the top ten. This clonotype was obtained from an adult with an advanced solid tumor such as melanoma, head and neck, liver or kidney cancer. The V call is TRBV14, the J call TRBJ2-1, with D possibly TRBD2 on 5 matching bases. The source material was CD4+ or CD8+ T cells sorted from blood, sampled in a trial of the OX40 agonist ivuxolimab. In nucleotides, the CDR3 is TGTGCCAGCAGAGCGTTAGGAGGCAATGAGCAGTTCTTC. As protein: CASRALGGNEQFF.